Listed below are T cell receptor beta chains from one sample, sequenced in a study of blood T cell repertoires in COVID-19. The protocol was immunoSEQ multiplex PCR, while the TCRdb copy is restricted to in-frame clones and leaves out a portion. The profile covers about 400,000 clones, with about 89% appearing a single time and more than 4% taken by the ten largest. Specimen: peripheral blood. Every receptor here comes from a young woman with acute or convalescent COVID-19. CDR3s include the opening cysteine and the closing phenylalanine or tryptophan. The D gene is left open where the match is weak. Rows give clone size only sometimes, using once, few, many, or a class for an expanded clone.

V gene,J gene,D gene,clone size,CDR3 protein,CDR3 DNA
TRBV12-5,TRBJ2-2,NA,NA,CASGRGGTSTGELFF,TGTGCTAGTGGGCGAGGAGGGACGAGCACCGGGGAGCTGTTTTTT
TRBV28,TRBJ1-2,NA,NA,CASSPSYYGYTF,TGTGCCAGCAGCCCTAGCTACTATGGCTACACCTTC
TRBV19,TRBJ2-1,NA,NA,CASSIDLVAEQFF,TGTGCCAGTAGTATAGATCTTGTGGCTGAGCAGTTCTTC
TRBV25-1,TRBJ2-5,TRBD1,NA,CASSESHPGQGAETQYF,TGTGCCAGCAGTGAATCACACCCCGGACAGGGGGCCGAGACCCAGTACTTC
TRBV9,TRBJ2-3,NA,NA,CASSVAPGGASTSSTDTQYF,TGTGCCAGCAGCGTAGCACCGGGCGGGGCCTCAACTTCTAGCACAGATACGCAGTATTTT
TRBV5-1,TRBJ1-2,NA,NA,CASSFTQGRGNTF,TGCGCCAGCAGCTTTACACAGGGCCGGGGCAACACCTTC
TRBV7-3,TRBJ2-3,NA,once,CASSLGGGADTQYF,TGTGCCAGCAGCTTAGGAGGGGGCGCGGATACGCAGTATTTT
TRBV7-3,TRBJ2-5,NA,NA,CASSFLGGDEETQYF,TGTGCCAGCAGCTTTCTGGGCGGGGATGAAGAGACCCAGTACTTC
TRBV7-2,TRBJ1-1,TRBD1,NA,CASSINYGQVEAFF,TGTGCCAGCAGCATTAACTATGGACAGGTTGAAGCTTTCTTT
TRBV4-2,TRBJ2-1,TRBD2,NA,CASSQDVRGGHNEQFF,TGTGCCAGCAGCCAAGATGTGCGGGGGGGGCACAATGAGCAGTTCTTC
TRBV2,TRBJ2-7,NA,NA,CASRGRGSYEQYF,TGTGCCAGCAGGGGCAGGGGATCCTACGAGCAGTACTTC
TRBV9,TRBJ2-6,NA,NA,CASSMTLSSGANVLTF,TGTGCCAGCAGTATGACTCTTTCCTCTGGGGCCAACGTCCTGACTTTC
TRBV4-1,TRBJ2-3,NA,NA,CASRASSTDTQYF,TGCGCCAGCCGCGCAAGCAGCACAGATACGCAGTATTTT
TRBV30,TRBJ2-7,TRBD1,NA,CAWRRDRAYEQYF,TGTGCCTGGAGGAGGGACAGGGCCTACGAGCAGTACTTC
TRBV27,TRBJ2-1,NA,NA,CASSSGGPSYNEQFF,TGTGCCAGCAGTTCGGGGGGCCCCTCCTACAATGAGCAGTTCTTC
TRBV9,TRBJ1-2,NA,NA,CASSVGSGDYGYTF,TGTGCCAGCAGCGTGGGTTCCGGGGACTATGGCTACACCTTC
TRBV2,TRBJ2-7,NA,few,CASSEDRITYEQYF,TGTGCCAGCAGTGAAGACAGAATTACCTACGAGCAGTACTTC
TRBV27,TRBJ1-1,NA,NA,CATSLRQGHTEAFF,TGTGCCACCAGTTTACGGCAGGGCCACACTGAAGCTTTCTTT
TRBV11-2,TRBJ1-4,TRBD1,NA,CASSLGGQGPEKLFF,TGTGCCAGCAGCTTAGGGGGACAGGGTCCGGAAAAACTGTTTTTT
TRBV28,TRBJ1-5,NA,NA,CASSLAFDFSNQPQHF,TGTGCCAGCAGTTTAGCGTTTGACTTTAGCAATCAGCCCCAGCATTTT
TRBV6-5,TRBJ2-3,NA,NA,CASRRYSDTQYF,TGTGCCAGCAGAAGATACTCAGATACGCAGTATTTT
TRBV27,TRBJ2-7,NA,NA,CASSSRPGAGGSHSYEQYF,TGTGCCAGCAGTTCCCGTCCAGGGGCCGGGGGGTCTCACTCCTACGAGCAGTACTTC
TRBV3-1/TRBV3-2,TRBJ2-4,TRBD1,NA,CASSQEQGYAKNIQYF,TGTGCCAGCAGCCAAGAACAGGGGTACGCCAAAAACATTCAGTACTTC
TRBV19,TRBJ2-1,TRBD2,NA,CASSIGHRTSGGSYNEQFF,TGTGCCAGTAGTATAGGACATAGGACTAGCGGGGGCTCCTACAATGAGCAGTTCTTC
TRBV5-4,TRBJ1-4,TRBD1,NA,CASSLGTGRSQGNEKLFF,TGTGCCAGCAGCCTCGGGACAGGGAGATCCCAGGGTAATGAAAAACTGTTTTTT
TRBV5-1,TRBJ1-1,TRBD1,once,CASTGQALGNTEAFF,TGCGCCAGCACCGGACAGGCCCTTGGGAACACTGAAGCTTTCTTT
TRBV5-8,TRBJ2-5,TRBD2,NA,CASGLRLAGQETQYF,TGTGCCAGCGGCCTACGACTAGCGGGGCAAGAGACCCAGTACTTC
TRBV4-1,TRBJ1-4,NA,once,CASSPLLRRGEKLFF,TGCGCCAGCAGCCCTCTTCTTCGGAGGGGTGAAAAACTGTTTTTT
TRBV2,TRBJ2-4,NA,NA,CASQDGAKNIQYF,TGTGCCAGCCAAGACGGGGCCAAAAACATTCAGTACTTC
TRBV7-9,TRBJ2-5,NA,NA,CASSFHAGKETQYF,TGTGCCAGCAGCTTTCACGCAGGGAAAGAGACCCAGTACTTC
TRBV2,TRBJ2-3,NA,NA,CASSDSLYSTDTQYF,TGTGCCAGCTCTGACTCCCTTTATAGCACAGATACGCAGTATTTT
TRBV2,TRBJ2-3,TRBD2,NA,CASSGEASGTDTQYF,TGTGCCAGCAGTGGGGAGGCTAGCGGAACAGATACGCAGTATTTT
TRBV6-4,TRBJ2-3,NA,NA,CASSDAGDTQYF,TGTGCCAGCAGTGACGCGGGAGATACGCAGTATTTT
TRBV29-1,TRBJ2-5,NA,NA,CSERGGAETQYF,TGCAGCGAGAGAGGGGGGGCGGAGACCCAGTACTTC
TRBV5-1,TRBJ2-7,NA,NA,CASSRGFSYEQYF,TGCGCCAGCAGCCGAGGCTTCTCCTACGAGCAGTACTTC
TRBV29-1,TRBJ1-2,NA,NA,CSVTGGLIYGYTF,TGCAGCGTAACGGGGGGTTTAATCTATGGCTACACCTTC
TRBV11-2,TRBJ2-7,TRBD1,once,CASSLGIDGTGDYEQYF,TGTGCCAGCAGCTTAGGGATTGACGGGACAGGCGACTACGAGCAGTACTTC
TRBV10-3,TRBJ2-7,NA,NA,CAISTDSYEQYF,TGTGCCATCAGTACGGACAGCTACGAGCAGTACTTC
TRBV4-1,TRBJ1-1,TRBD1,NA,CASSQSGQRNTEAFF,TGCGCCAGCAGCCAATCGGGACAGCGGAACACTGAAGCTTTCTTT
TRBV18,TRBJ1-2,NA,NA,CASSPQSGLDAGYTF,TGTGCCAGCTCACCACAGTCGGGTTTAGATGCTGGCTACACCTTC
TRBV7-8,TRBJ2-4,TRBD1,NA,CASSQRTGENIQYF,TGTGCCAGCAGCCAGAGGACAGGCGAAAACATTCAGTACTTC
TRBV7-9,TRBJ2-7,TRBD2,once,CASSSYLGREAYEQYF,TGTGCCAGCAGCTCCTACCTGGGGCGGGAGGCATACGAGCAGTACTTC
TRBV12-3/TRBV12-4,TRBJ1-1,TRBD1,NA,CASSSDRYTEAFF,TGTGCCAGCAGTTCGGACAGGTACACTGAAGCTTTCTTT
TRBV6-1,TRBJ1-5,NA,once,CASSEGQASNQPQHF,TGTGCCAGCAGTGAAGGGCAGGCCAGCAATCAGCCCCAGCATTTT
TRBV5-6,TRBJ1-3,NA,NA,CASSPYGPGNTIYF,TGTGCCAGCAGCCCTTATGGGCCTGGAAACACCATATATTTT
TRBV5-1,TRBJ1-1,NA,NA,CASAAAENTLNTEAFF,TGCGCCAGCGCAGCGGCAGAGAACACCTTGAACACTGAAGCTTTCTTT
TRBV4-1,TRBJ1-3,NA,NA,CASSQDGSSGNTIYF,TGCGCCAGCAGCCAAGATGGGAGTTCTGGAAACACCATATATTTT
TRBV2,TRBJ2-2,NA,NA,CASTIGGWTGELFF,TGTGCCAGCACGATTGGAGGTTGGACCGGGGAGCTGTTTTTT